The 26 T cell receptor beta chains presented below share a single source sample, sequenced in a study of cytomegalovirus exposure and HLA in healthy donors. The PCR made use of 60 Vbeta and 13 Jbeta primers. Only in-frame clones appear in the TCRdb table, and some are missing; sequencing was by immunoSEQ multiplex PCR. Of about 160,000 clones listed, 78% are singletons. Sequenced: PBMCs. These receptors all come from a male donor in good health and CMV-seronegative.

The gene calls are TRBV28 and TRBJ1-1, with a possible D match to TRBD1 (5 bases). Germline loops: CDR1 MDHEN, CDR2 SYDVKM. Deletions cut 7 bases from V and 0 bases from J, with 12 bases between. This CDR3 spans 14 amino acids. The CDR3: CASTRDRMNTEAFF. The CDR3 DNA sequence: TGTGCCAGCACCAGGGATAGGATGAACACTGAAGCTTTCTTT.

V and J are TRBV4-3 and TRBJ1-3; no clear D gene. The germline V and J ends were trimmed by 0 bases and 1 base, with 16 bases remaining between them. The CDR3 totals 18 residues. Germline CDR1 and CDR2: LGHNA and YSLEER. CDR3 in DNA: TGCGCCAGCAGCCAAGAAGGACTGGGCCTAGGATCTGGAAACACCATATATTTT. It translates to CASSQEGLGLGSGNTIYF.

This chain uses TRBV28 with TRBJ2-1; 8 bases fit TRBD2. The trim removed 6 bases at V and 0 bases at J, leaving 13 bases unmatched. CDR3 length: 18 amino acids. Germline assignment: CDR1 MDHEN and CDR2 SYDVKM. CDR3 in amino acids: CASSPGVAGPSSYNEQFF. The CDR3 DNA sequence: TGTGCCAGCAGCCCCGGGGTAGCGGGGCCGAGCTCCTACAATGAGCAGTTCTTC.

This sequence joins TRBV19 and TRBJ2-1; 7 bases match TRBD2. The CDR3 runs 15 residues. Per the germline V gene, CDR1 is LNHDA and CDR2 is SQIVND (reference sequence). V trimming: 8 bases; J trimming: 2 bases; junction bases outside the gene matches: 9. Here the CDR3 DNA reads TGTGCCAGTCACCTCGGGGGGACGCCCTACAATGAGCAGTTCTTC. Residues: CASHLGGTPYNEQFF.

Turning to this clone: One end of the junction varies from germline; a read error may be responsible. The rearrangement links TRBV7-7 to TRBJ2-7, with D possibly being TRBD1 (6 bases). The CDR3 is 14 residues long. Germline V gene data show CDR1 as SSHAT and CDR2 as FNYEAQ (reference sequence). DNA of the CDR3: TGTGCTAGCAGTTCCAGCACAGGGATCGGCGAGCAGTACTTC. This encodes CASSSSTGIGEQYF.

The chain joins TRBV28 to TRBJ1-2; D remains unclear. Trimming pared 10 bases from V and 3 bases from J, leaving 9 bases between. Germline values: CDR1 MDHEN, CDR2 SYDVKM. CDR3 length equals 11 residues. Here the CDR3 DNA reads TGTGCCACCTGGGGAGACTATGGCTACACCTTC. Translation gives CATWGDYGYTF.

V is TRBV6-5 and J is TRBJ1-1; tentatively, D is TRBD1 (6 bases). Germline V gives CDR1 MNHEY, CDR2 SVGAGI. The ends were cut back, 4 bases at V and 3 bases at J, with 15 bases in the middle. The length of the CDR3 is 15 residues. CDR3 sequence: CASSSLQGSYTEAFF. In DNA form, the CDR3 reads TGTGCCAGCAGTTCCTTACAGGGAAGTTACACTGAAGCTTTCTTT.

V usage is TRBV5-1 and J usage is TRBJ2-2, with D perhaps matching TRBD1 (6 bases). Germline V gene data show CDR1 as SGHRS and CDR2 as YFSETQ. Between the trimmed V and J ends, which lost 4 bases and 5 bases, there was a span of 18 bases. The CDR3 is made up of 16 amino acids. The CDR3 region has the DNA TGCGCCAGCAGCGAGAGTACAGGGTCGGGGACCGGGGAGCTGTTTTTT. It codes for CASSESTGSGTGELFF. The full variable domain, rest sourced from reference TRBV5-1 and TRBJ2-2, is KAGVTQTPRYLIKTRGQQVTLSCSPISGHRSVSWYQQTPGQGLQFLFEYFSETQRNKGNFPGRFSGRQFSNSRSEMNVSTLELGDSALYLCASSESTGSGTGELFFGEGSRLTVL.

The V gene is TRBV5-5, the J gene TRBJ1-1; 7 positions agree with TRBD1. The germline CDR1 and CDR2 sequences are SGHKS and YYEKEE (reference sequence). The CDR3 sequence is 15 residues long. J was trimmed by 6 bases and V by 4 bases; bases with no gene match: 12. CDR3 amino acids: CASSPLTGNEAEAFF. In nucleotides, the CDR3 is TGTGCCAGCAGCCCCCTGACAGGGAATGAGGCTGAAGCTTTCTTT.

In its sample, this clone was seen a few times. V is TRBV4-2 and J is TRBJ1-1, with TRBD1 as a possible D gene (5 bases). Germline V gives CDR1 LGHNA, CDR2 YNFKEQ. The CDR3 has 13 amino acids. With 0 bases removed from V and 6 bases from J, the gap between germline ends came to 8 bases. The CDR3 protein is CASSQEQVSEAFF. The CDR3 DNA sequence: TGTGCCAGCAGCCAAGAACAGGTTTCTGAAGCTTTCTTT.

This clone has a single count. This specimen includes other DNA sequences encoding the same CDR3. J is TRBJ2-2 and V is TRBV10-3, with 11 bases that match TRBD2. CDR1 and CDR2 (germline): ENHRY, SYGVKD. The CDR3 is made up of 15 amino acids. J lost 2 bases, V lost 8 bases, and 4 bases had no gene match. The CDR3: CAISGTSGNTGELFF. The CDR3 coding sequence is TGTGCCATCTCCGGGACTAGCGGAAACACCGGGGAGCTGTTTTTT.

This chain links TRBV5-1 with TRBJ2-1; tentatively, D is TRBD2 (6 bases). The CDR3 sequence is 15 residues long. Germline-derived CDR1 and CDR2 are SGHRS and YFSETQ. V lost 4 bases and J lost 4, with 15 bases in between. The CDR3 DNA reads TGCGCCAGCAGCGGGCTCGGAGGGGCTTACAATGAGCAGTTCTTC. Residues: CASSGLGGAYNEQFF.

As DNA, the CDR3 is TGTGCCAGCAGTACCCCGGTCGGTTGGGAGACCCAGTACTTC. Protein sequence: CASSTPVGWETQYF. The chain uses TRBV6-5 and TRBJ2-5; D is unresolved. Germline loops: CDR1 MNHEY, CDR2 SVGAGI. Trimming took 5 bases from V and 5 from J, leaving 15 bases between them. The CDR3 consists of 14 residues.

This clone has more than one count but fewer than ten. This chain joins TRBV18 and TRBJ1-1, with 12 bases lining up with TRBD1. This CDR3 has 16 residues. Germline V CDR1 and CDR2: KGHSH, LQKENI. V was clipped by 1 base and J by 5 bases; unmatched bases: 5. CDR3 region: CASSPRGQGAKTEAFF. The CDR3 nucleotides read TGTGCCAGCTCACCACGGGGACAGGGGGCAAAGACTGAAGCTTTCTTT.

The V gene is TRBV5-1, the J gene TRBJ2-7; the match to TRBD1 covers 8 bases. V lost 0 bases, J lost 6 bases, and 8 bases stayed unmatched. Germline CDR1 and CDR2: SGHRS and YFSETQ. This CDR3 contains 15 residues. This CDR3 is CASSLALQGAGEQYF. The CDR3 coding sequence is TGCGCCAGCAGCTTGGCCCTGCAGGGGGCTGGCGAGCAGTACTTC.

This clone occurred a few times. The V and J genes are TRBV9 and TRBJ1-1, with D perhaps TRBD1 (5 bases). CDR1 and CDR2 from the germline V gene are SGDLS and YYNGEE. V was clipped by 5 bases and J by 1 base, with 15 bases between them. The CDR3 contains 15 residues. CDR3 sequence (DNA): TGTGCCAGCAGGCCGTACCAGGGCGGGAACACTGAAGCTTTCTTT. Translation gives CASRPYQGGNTEAFF.

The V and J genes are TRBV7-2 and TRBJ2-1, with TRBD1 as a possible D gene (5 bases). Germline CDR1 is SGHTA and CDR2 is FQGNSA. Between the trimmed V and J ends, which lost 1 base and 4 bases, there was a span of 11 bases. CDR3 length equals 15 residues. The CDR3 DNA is TGTGCCAGCAGCTTAGAATGGGGCCCTTACAATGAGCAGTTCTTC. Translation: CASSLEWGPYNEQFF.

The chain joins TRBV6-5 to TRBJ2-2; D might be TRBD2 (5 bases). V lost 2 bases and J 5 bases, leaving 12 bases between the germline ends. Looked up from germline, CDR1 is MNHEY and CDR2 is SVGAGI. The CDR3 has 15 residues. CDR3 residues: CASSYGEIGTGELFF. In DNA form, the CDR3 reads TGTGCCAGCAGTTACGGGGAGATTGGGACCGGGGAGCTGTTTTTT.

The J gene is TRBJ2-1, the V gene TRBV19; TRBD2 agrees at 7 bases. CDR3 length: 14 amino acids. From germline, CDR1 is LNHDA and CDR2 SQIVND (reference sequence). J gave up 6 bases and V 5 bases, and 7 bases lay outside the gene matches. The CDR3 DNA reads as TGTGCCAGTAGTCTCCGGGAGGCTTTCAATGAGCAGTTCTTC. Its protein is CASSLREAFNEQFF. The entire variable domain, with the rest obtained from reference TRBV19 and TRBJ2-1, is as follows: DGGITQSPKYLFRKEGQNVTLSCEQNLNHDAMYWYRQDPGQGLRLIYYSQIVNDFQKGDIAEGYSVSREKKESFPLTVTSAQKNPTAFYLCASSLREAFNEQFFGPGTRLTVL.

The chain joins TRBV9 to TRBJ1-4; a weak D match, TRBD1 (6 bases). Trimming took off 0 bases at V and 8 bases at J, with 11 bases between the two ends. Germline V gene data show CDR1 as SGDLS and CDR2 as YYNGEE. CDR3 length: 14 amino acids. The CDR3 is CASSVGGRVEKLFF. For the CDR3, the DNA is TGTGCCAGCAGCGTAGGGGGGCGTGTCGAAAAACTGTTTTTT.

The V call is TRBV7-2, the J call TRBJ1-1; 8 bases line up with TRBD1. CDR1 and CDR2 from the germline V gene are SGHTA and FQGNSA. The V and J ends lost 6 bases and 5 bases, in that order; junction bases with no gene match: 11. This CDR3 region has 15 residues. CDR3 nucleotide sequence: TGTGCCAGCAGTCGTATGACAGGGGCGACGACTGAAGCTTTCTTT. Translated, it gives CASSRMTGATTEAFF.

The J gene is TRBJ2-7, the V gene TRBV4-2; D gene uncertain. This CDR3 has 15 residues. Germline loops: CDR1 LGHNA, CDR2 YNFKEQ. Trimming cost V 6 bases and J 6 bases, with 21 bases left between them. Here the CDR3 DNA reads TGTGCCAGCAGTCAATCTATAACGACTCGACCCGAGCAGTACTTC. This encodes CASSQSITTRPEQYF.

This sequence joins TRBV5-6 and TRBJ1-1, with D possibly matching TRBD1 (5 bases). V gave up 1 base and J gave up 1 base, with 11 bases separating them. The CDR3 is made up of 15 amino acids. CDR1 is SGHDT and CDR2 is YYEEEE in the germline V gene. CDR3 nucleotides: TGTGCCAGCAGCTTGAAACGGGGGACGAACACTGAAGCTTTCTTT. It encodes CASSLKRGTNTEAFF.

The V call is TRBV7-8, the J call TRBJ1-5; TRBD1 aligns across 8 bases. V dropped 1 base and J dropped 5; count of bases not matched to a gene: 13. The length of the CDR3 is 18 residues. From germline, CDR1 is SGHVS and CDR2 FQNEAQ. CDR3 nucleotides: TGTGCCAGCAGCTTAGACGGGGCAGGGGGCGAGGTGGATCAGCCCCAGCATTTT. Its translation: CASSLDGAGGEVDQPQHF.

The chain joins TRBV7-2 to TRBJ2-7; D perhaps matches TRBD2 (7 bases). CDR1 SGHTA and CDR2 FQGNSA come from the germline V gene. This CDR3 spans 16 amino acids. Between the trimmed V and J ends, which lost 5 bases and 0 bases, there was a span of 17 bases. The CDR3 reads CASSPGVSGTSYEQYF. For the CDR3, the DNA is TGTGCCAGCAGCCCAGGGGTGAGCGGGACCTCCTACGAGCAGTACTTC.

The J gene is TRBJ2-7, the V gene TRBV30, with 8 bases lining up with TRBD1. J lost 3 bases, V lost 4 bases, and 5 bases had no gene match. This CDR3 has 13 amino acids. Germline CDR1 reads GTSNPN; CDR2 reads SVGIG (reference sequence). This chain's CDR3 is CAWTPGQDYEQYF. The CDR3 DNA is TGTGCCTGGACCCCGGGACAGGACTACGAGCAGTACTTC.